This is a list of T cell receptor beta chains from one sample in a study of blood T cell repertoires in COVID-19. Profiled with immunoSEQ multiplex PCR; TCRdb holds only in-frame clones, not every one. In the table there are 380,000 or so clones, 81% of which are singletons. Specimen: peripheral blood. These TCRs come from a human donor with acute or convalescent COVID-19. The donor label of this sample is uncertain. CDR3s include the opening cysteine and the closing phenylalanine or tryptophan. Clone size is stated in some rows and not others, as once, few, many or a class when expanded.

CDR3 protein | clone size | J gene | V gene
CASSLDPSGVYEQYF | - | TRBJ2-7 | TRBV7-6
CASSQEGRPDYQPQHF | - | TRBJ1-5 | TRBV4-1
CASSLEGGGNTEAFF | - | TRBJ1-1 | TRBV5-1
CASSGGPMNTEAFF | - | TRBJ1-1 | TRBV19
CASAGTGNEKLFF | - | TRBJ1-4 | TRBV5-6
CAWTSTYEQYF | few | TRBJ2-7 | TRBV30
CASSPWTGFGNQPQHF | - | TRBJ1-5 | TRBV3-1/TRBV3-2
CASGYDRFVGAFF | - | TRBJ1-1 | TRBV19
CASSYLLAADTQYF | - | TRBJ2-3 | TRBV3-1/TRBV3-2
CASRTSGYNEQFF | - | TRBJ2-1 | TRBV6-5
CASSWDRVILNTEAFF | - | TRBJ1-1 | TRBV6-6
CASSTWDSLGETQYF | - | TRBJ2-5 | TRBV7-8
CASSLVPRQGGQPQHF | - | TRBJ1-5 | TRBV18
CASSLFGGGRADTQYF | - | TRBJ2-3 | TRBV5-1
CASSNGQGNTEAFF | - | TRBJ1-1 | TRBV5-1
CASSPDYSNQPQHF | - | TRBJ1-5 | TRBV3-1/TRBV3-2
CASSRPDRTYEQYF | - | TRBJ2-7 | TRBV19
CASGDRHSNQPQHF | - | TRBJ1-5 | TRBV6-5
CASSQYQGAAEQYF | - | TRBJ2-7 | TRBV4-1
CASSLLRGFSEAFF | - | TRBJ1-1 | TRBV28
CASSRGQERSPLHF | - | TRBJ1-6 | TRBV5-1
CASAPPAGLGKQPQHF | - | TRBJ1-5 | TRBV2
CASSERANIPYNEQFF | - | TRBJ2-1 | TRBV14
CASSPLTDNIYGYTF | - | TRBJ1-2 | TRBV28
CASSLGGSGRTYEQYF | - | TRBJ2-7 | TRBV11-2
CASRPTGSWSPLHF | - | TRBJ1-6 | TRBV6-5
CASSPNRGQTEAFF | few | TRBJ1-1 | TRBV7-6